Included here is one TCR beta chain sequence, with context. This entry is derived from a study of CD8 T cells in Susac syndrome. Study at large: Treatment status at blood draw for the Susac syndrome patients was therapy-naive, corticosteroids, or intravenous immunoglobulin alone.

Reverse transcription of 0.5 to 1 ug RNA was performed with random hexamers. Coverage of TCR beta CDR3 amplification by immunoSEQ multiplex PCR extended to 54 Vbeta and 13 Jbeta. TCRdb re-called the immunoSEQ multiplex PCR reads with MiXCR, one entry per CDR3 protein. Of more than 150,000 distinct CDR3 sequences listed, roughly 95% are singletons. V lost 2 bases and J lost 1, with 9 bases in between. The CDR3 totals 16 residues. CDR1 and CDR2 from the germline V gene are SNHLY and FYNNEI. Material: CD4+ T cells from PBMCs. This TCR was sampled from a human donor with Susac syndrome. This chain joins TRBV2 and TRBJ2-6, with D perhaps being TRBD1 or TRBD2 (5 bases each). The CDR3 sequence is CASSETGRSGANVLTF. CDR3 nucleotides: TGTGCCAGCAGTGAAACGGGACGATCTGGGGCCAACGTCCTGACTTTC.